These T cell receptor beta chains were read from a single sample in a study of vaccination effects on CD4 cells after COVID-19. Their antigen targets remain unknown. TCRdb keeps only in-frame clones here, not all; method: immunoSEQ multiplex PCR. Of about 24,000 clones listed, roughly 70% were seen once; the top ten hold 7.8%. The sequencing used CD4+ T cells from PBMCs cultured with SARS-CoV-2 spike peptides, collected after COVID-19 vaccination. These TCRs come from a human donor who received a COVID-19 vaccine. Each CDR3 is given with its conserved first and last residue. The D gene is left open where the match is weak. Size values are once, few and many counts, or a class for expanded clones, and some rows have none.

TRBV27	NA	NA	TRBJ1-1	TGTGCCAGCAGTTTATTGGGTGGCACACCGAACACTGAAGCTTTCTTT	CASSLLGGTPNTEAFF
TRBV7-9	TRBD1	few	TRBJ1-2	TGTGCCAGCAGCTTAGAACTCGGGACAGCCTATGGCTACACCTTC	CASSLELGTAYGYTF
TRBV12-3/TRBV12-4	NA	NA	TRBJ2-5	TGTGCCAGCAGTTCTTCTGAGACCCAGTACTTC	CASSSSETQYF
TRBV19	TRBD2	NA	TRBJ2-1	TGTGCCAGTAGTGCCGGGGGGGGACTAGCGGGAGTAAATGAGCAGTTCTTC	CASSAGGGLAGVNEQFF
TRBV9	NA	NA	TRBJ2-7	TGTGCCAGCAGCGTGGCTGTTGGCGGAGCTTCCTACGAGCAGTACTTC	CASSVAVGGASYEQYF
TRBV6-5	TRBD1	NA	TRBJ2-7	TGTGCCAGCAGGGCAACAGGGGGTCCCTACGAGCAGTACTTC	CASRATGGPYEQYF
TRBV5-1	TRBD1	NA	TRBJ1-4	TGCGCCAGCAGCGAGACAGGGGGAGGTGAAAAACTGTTTTTT	CASSETGGGEKLFF
TRBV2	NA	NA	TRBJ2-7	TGTGCCAGCAGTGATTCGGGGACACTTACCTACGAGCAGTACTTC	CASSDSGTLTYEQYF
TRBV11-2	NA	NA	TRBJ1-1	TGTGCCAGCAGCTTGCAGGGACATCTCGGTTTAGAAGCTTTCTTT	CASSLQGHLGLEAFF
TRBV2	NA	NA	TRBJ1-2	TGTGCCAGCAGTGAAAGACAGGCCAACTATGGCTACACCTTC	CASSERQANYGYTF
TRBV6-4	TRBD2	NA	TRBJ2-5	TGTGCCAGCAGTGACTCGACTAGCGGACAAGAGACCCAGTACTTC	CASSDSTSGQETQYF
TRBV11-2	NA	NA	TRBJ2-6	TGTGCCAGCAGCTTAGATCTGGGGGGCACTGGGGCCAACGTCCTGACTTTC	CASSLDLGGTGANVLTF
TRBV11-2	NA	NA	TRBJ2-5	TGTGCCAGCAGCATCCCTGGGGTGGAGACCCAGTACTTC	CASSIPGVETQYF
TRBV2	NA	few	TRBJ1-5	TGTGCCAGCAGTGAAGGAGGGATCTATAGCAATCAGCCCCAGCATTTT	CASSEGGIYSNQPQHF
TRBV2	NA	NA	TRBJ2-7	TGTGCCAGCAGTGAACGACGGGGCAACTACGAGCAGTACTTC	CASSERRGNYEQYF
TRBV5-1	NA	NA	TRBJ1-4	TGCGCCAGCAGCTTGGGTTGGGCAGGGGAACAGGAATTTGGTGAAAAACTGTTTTTT	CASSLGWAGEQEFGEKLFF
TRBV5-4	NA	NA	TRBJ1-3	TGTGCCAGCAGCTTGGGACAGGCCGGCTCTGGAAACACCATATATTTT	CASSLGQAGSGNTIYF
TRBV10-3	NA	NA	TRBJ1-3	TGTGCCTCCGGGGGGAACTCTGGAAACACCATATATTTT	CASGGNSGNTIYF
TRBV4-1	NA	NA	TRBJ1-5	TGCGCCAGCAGCCAATCGCCTACATTTGGAGGGGTTGGTAATCAGCCCCAGCATTTT	CASSQSPTFGGVGNQPQHF
TRBV24-1	TRBD1	NA	TRBJ1-1	TGTGCCACCAGTGATTTGGGGGACAGCGAAGCTTTCTTT	CATSDLGDSEAFF
TRBV27	NA	few	TRBJ1-2	TGTGCCAGCAGTTTCTGGGGGGGCCGAGCTAACTATGGCTACACCTTC	CASSFWGGRANYGYTF
TRBV5-4	NA	once	TRBJ2-6	TGTGCCAGCAGCTTGGCACAGCCCGCCCTCTCTGGGGCCAACGTCCTGACTTTC	CASSLAQPALSGANVLTF
TRBV5-4	TRBD2	once	TRBJ2-3	TGTGCCAGCAGCGCCCGGACTAGCGGACACACAGATACGCAGTATTTT	CASSARTSGHTDTQYF
TRBV7-8	NA	NA	TRBJ1-1	TGTGCCAGCTCAGAGCAGGGAAGTAACACTGAAGCTTTCTTT	CASSEQGSNTEAFF
TRBV12-3/TRBV12-4	NA	NA	TRBJ1-2	TGTGCCAGCAGTCGCCCAGGGGTAGGAGGCTACACCTTC	CASSRPGVGGYTF
TRBV27	TRBD1	NA	TRBJ2-1	TGTGCCAGCCTTAAGGACAGGGGGTTCTACAATGAGCAGTTCTTC	CASLKDRGFYNEQFF
TRBV19	NA	NA	TRBJ1-2	TGTGCCAGTAGTATGGCGATAGGCTATGGCTACACCTTC	CASSMAIGYGYTF
TRBV2	TRBD1	NA	TRBJ2-2	TGTGCCAGCAGTGTGGGACAGGGGGCTAACACCGGGGAGCTGTTTTTT	CASSVGQGANTGELFF
TRBV2	NA	NA	TRBJ2-2	TGTGCCAGCAGAGGGGACGGGTACACCGGGGAGCTGTTTTTT	CASRGDGYTGELFF
TRBV10-3	NA	NA	TRBJ1-2	TGTGCCATCAACCAGGACAGAAACTATGGCTACACCTTC	CAINQDRNYGYTF
TRBV7-9	NA	NA	TRBJ2-7	TGTGCCAGCAGCTTAAGCTACGAGCAGTACTTC	CASSLSYEQYF
TRBV6-6	TRBD2	NA	TRBJ2-7	TGTGCCAGCAGTTCAGCTAGCGGGGGGGAGCAGTACTTC	CASSSASGGEQYF
TRBV30	NA	NA	TRBJ1-2	TGTGCCTGGAGTCCCTCTGGATCGGTTGGCTACACCTTC	CAWSPSGSVGYTF
TRBV7-9	TRBD2	NA	TRBJ2-1	TGTGCCAGCAGCCTCCCCGCGGGGGGGCCCAATGAGCAGTTCTTC	CASSLPAGGPNEQFF
TRBV19	TRBD1	NA	TRBJ1-2	TGTGCCAGTAGTATCTCTACAGGGGGCTATGGCTACACCTTC	CASSISTGGYGYTF
TRBV11-3	NA	NA	TRBJ2-2	TGTGCCAGCTCTGAGGGTGGACCCGGGGAGCTGTTTTTT	CASSEGGPGELFF
TRBV5-1	TRBD1	NA	TRBJ2-1	TGCGCCAGCACCCAGGGACAGAACAACAATGAGCAGTTCTTC	CASTQGQNNNEQFF
TRBV6-4	NA	NA	TRBJ1-6	TGTGCCAGCAGTGAGGCGAGCTCCTATAATTCACCCCTCCACTTT	CASSEASSYNSPLHF
TRBV29-1	TRBD2	NA	TRBJ2-2	TGCAGCGCTGGGACTAGCGCGGCGAACACCGGGGAGCTGTTTTTT	CSAGTSAANTGELFF
TRBV6-5	TRBD1	once	TRBJ2-1	TGTGCCAGCAGGGGGGACAGGAGAAACAATGAGCAGTTCTTC	CASRGDRRNNEQFF
TRBV20-1	NA	NA	TRBJ2-3	TGCAGTGCTAGTGGAATAGCGGTGACTAGCACAGATACGCAGTATTTT	CSASGIAVTSTDTQYF
TRBV20-1	NA	NA	TRBJ1-2	TGCAGTGCTAGTTACAGGGCTGAATATTATGGCTACACCTTC	CSASYRAEYYGYTF
TRBV15	NA	NA	TRBJ1-4	TGTGCCACCAGCAGAGGACTTGCAACTAATGAAAAACTGTTTTTT	CATSRGLATNEKLFF
TRBV10-3	NA	NA	TRBJ1-5	TGTGCCATCAGTGAGCAAGACAGTAATACCCAGCCCCAGCATTTT	CAISEQDSNTQPQHF
TRBV10-2	NA	NA	TRBJ2-7	TGCGCCAGCAGACGGGACACCCCCTACGAGCAGTACTTC	CASRRDTPYEQYF
TRBV13	TRBD1	once	TRBJ2-7	TGTGCCAGCAGCGCCAGGACAGGGTCGCGCTACGAGCAGTACTTC	CASSARTGSRYEQYF
TRBV19	TRBD1	once	TRBJ1-1	TGTGCCAGTATCCCGGCAGGGGGCATGGGTGAAGCTTTCTTT	CASIPAGGMGEAFF
TRBV30	TRBD1	once	TRBJ2-7	TGTGCCTGTGGACAGGGGGAATTCGAGCAGTACTTC	CACGQGEFEQYF
TRBV10-3	NA	NA	TRBJ1-2	TGTGCCGTTCTACGGTCGGACTATGGCTACACCTTC	CAVLRSDYGYTF